Listed below are T cell receptor beta chains from one sample, sequenced in a study of blood T cell repertoires in COVID-19. Method: immunoSEQ multiplex PCR; TCRdb's copy keeps in-frame clones and lacks some. The sample holds about 230,000 clones, 85% to 90% seen once. Specimen: peripheral blood. Receptor source: a man in his fifties with COVID-19, enrolled during active disease. The CDR3 runs from the conserved cysteine through the conserved F or W. The D gene is left open where the match is weak. Size tells how often a clone was seen (once, few, many) or the class of an expanded clone, and some rows leave it out.

J	length	V	size	D	CDR3	DNA
TRBJ2-5	15	TRBV4-3	NA	TRBD1	CASSQAGTGGETQYF	TGCGCCAGCAGCCAGGCCGGGACAGGAGGCGAGACCCAGTACTTC
TRBJ2-3	14	TRBV6-5	NA	NA	CASSTGQNTDTQYF	TGTGCCAGCAGCACCGGACAGAACACAGATACGCAGTATTTT
TRBJ2-1	15	TRBV18	NA	TRBD1	CASSPTGTDYNEQFF	TGTGCCAGCTCACCAACCGGGACAGACTACAATGAGCAGTTCTTC
TRBJ1-3	18	TRBV4-1	NA	NA	CASSQDESSGSSGNTIYF	TGCGCCAGCAGCCAAGATGAGTCATCGGGAAGCTCTGGAAACACCATATATTTT
TRBJ2-5	13	TRBV2	NA	NA	CASRDDNQETQYF	TGTGCCAGCAGGGATGACAACCAAGAGACCCAGTACTTC
TRBJ1-6	12	TRBV10-3	NA	NA	CAITTGNSPLHF	TGTGCCATCACTACAGGGAATTCACCCCTCCACTTT
TRBJ2-5	11	TRBV20-1	NA	NA	CSVWPGETQYF	TGCAGTGTTTGGCCCGGGGAGACCCAGTACTTC
TRBJ1-2	14	TRBV7-8	NA	TRBD1	CASTLGTGGVGYTF	TGTGCCAGCACCCTAGGCACAGGGGGCGTTGGCTACACCTTC
TRBJ1-5	16	TRBV6-6	once	NA	CASSYPSGTRDQPQHF	TGTGCCAGCAGTTACCCCTCCGGGACACGGGATCAGCCCCAGCATTTT
TRBJ2-5	14	TRBV7-2	once	TRBD1	CASSSTGVGETQYF	TGTGCCAGCAGCTCGACAGGGGTGGGAGAGACCCAGTACTTC
TRBJ2-3	13	TRBV19	NA	NA	CASSPRNTDTQYF	TGTGCCAGTAGTCCCAGAAACACAGATACGCAGTATTTT
TRBJ2-7	16	TRBV7-9	few	NA	CASSLAPAQGAYEQYF	TGTGCCAGCAGCTTAGCGCCAGCGCAGGGCGCCTACGAGCAGTACTTC
TRBJ2-7	11	TRBV30	NA	NA	CAWRQGYEQYF	TGTGCCTGGAGACAGGGCTACGAGCAGTACTTC
TRBJ2-1	14	TRBV19	NA	TRBD2	CASSSGLAGVEQFF	TGTGCCAGTAGTTCCGGACTAGCGGGAGTGGAGCAGTTCTTC
TRBJ2-2	13	TRBV29-1	once	TRBD1	CSVGGQGAGELFF	TGCAGCGTCGGAGGACAGGGTGCCGGGGAGCTGTTTTTT
TRBJ2-2	17	TRBV10-1	NA	TRBD1	CASSESKGAGRAGELFF	TGCGCCAGCAGTGAGTCGAAGGGGGCAGGGAGAGCCGGGGAGCTGTTTTTT
TRBJ1-2	15	TRBV6-5	NA	TRBD1	CASSYQGGHNYGYTF	TGTGCCAGCAGTTACCAGGGGGGCCATAACTATGGCTACACCTTC
TRBJ2-3	14	TRBV24-1	NA	NA	CATSDFESTDTQYF	TGTGCCACCAGTGATTTCGAGAGCACAGATACGCAGTATTTT
TRBJ1-2	15	TRBV6-2/TRBV6-3	NA	TRBD1	CASSIPDRDYYGYTF	TGTGCCAGCAGTATACCGGACAGGGATTACTATGGCTACACCTTC
TRBJ1-6	15	TRBV5-1	NA	TRBD1	CASSLAGQAHSPLHF	TGCGCCAGCAGCTTGGCAGGACAGGCCCATTCACCCCTCCACTTT
TRBJ2-7	16	TRBV5-1	NA	NA	CASSLAENRAGYEQYF	TGCGCCAGCAGCTTGGCGGAGAACAGGGCAGGGTACGAGCAGTACTTC
TRBJ1-4	15	TRBV7-3	NA	NA	CASSPTGGLNEKLFF	TGTGCCAGCAGCCCCACGGGGGGGCTTAATGAAAAACTGTTTTTT
TRBJ2-2	16	TRBV7-9	NA	TRBD1	CASSFRQGASTGELFF	TGTGCCAGCAGCTTCCGGCAGGGGGCTAGCACCGGGGAGCTGTTTTTT
TRBJ2-4	15	TRBV13	NA	TRBD1	CASSYRDRDKNIQYF	TGTGCCAGCAGCTACCGGGACAGGGACAAAAACATTCAGTACTTC
TRBJ1-5	14	TRBV19	NA	TRBD1	CASSSTGGHQPQHF	TGTGCCAGTAGTAGTACAGGGGGGCATCAGCCCCAGCATTTT
TRBJ2-1	15	TRBV7-9	NA	TRBD1	CASSPGQGIYNEQFF	TGTGCCAGCAGCCCGGGACAGGGGATATACAATGAGCAGTTCTTC
TRBJ1-1	15	TRBV19	NA	TRBD1	CASRAGQAGGTEAFF	TGTGCCAGTAGGGCCGGACAGGCGGGGGGCACTGAAGCTTTCTTT
TRBJ2-2	15	TRBV6-2/TRBV6-3	NA	NA	CASSGTISNTGELFF	TGTGCCAGCAGCGGTACAATCTCGAACACCGGGGAGCTGTTTTTT
TRBJ1-1	12	TRBV6-2/TRBV6-3	NA	NA	CASSSGRTEAFF	TGTGCCAGCAGTTCAGGTCGGACTGAAGCTTTCTTT
TRBJ2-1	18	TRBV4-3	NA	NA	CASSQEVSGFGSYNEQFF	TGCGCCAGCAGCCAAGAGGTTTCAGGGTTTGGCTCCTACAATGAGCAGTTCTTC
TRBJ1-5	14	TRBV3-1/TRBV3-2	NA	TRBD1	CASSQTGGNQPQHF	TGTGCCAGCAGCCAGACAGGGGGGAATCAGCCCCAGCATTTT
TRBJ1-6	14	TRBV3-1/TRBV3-2	NA	NA	CASSQVQENSPLHF	TGTGCCAGCAGCCAAGTACAGGAGAATTCACCCCTCCACTTT
TRBJ1-1	14	TRBV7-2	NA	TRBD1	CASSLYRGLTEAFF	TGTGCCAGCAGCTTATACAGGGGTCTCACTGAAGCTTTCTTT
TRBJ2-2	13	TRBV27	once	NA	CASGRGNTGELFF	TGTGCCAGCGGTCGGGGTAACACCGGGGAGCTGTTTTTT
TRBJ1-1	13	TRBV25-1	NA	NA	CASSVTGNTEAFF	TGTGCCAGCAGTGTGACAGGGAACACTGAAGCTTTCTTT
TRBJ2-5	14	TRBV5-1	NA	NA	CASSLGTPGETQYF	TGCGCCAGCAGCTTGGGGACACCTGGGGAGACCCAGTACTTC
TRBJ2-5	17	TRBV2	NA	NA	CASSDMFLGGQQETQYF	TGTGCCAGCAGTGATATGTTTCTCGGGGGACAGCAAGAGACCCAGTACTTC
TRBJ2-3	14	TRBV2	NA	NA	CASTGGAGTDTQYF	TGTGCCAGCACTGGGGGGGCGGGCACAGATACGCAGTATTTT
TRBJ2-1	16	TRBV19	NA	TRBD2	CASSRTSGKIYNEQFF	TGTGCCAGTAGCAGGACTAGCGGGAAAATCTACAATGAGCAGTTCTTC
TRBJ2-7	12	TRBV10-3	NA	TRBD2	CATGLGGGEQYF	TGTGCCACGGGGCTCGGGGGGGGCGAGCAGTACTTC
TRBJ2-2	15	TRBV6-5	NA	TRBD2	CASSLTSSNTGELFF	TGTGCCAGCAGTCTGACTAGCTCGAACACCGGGGAGCTGTTTTTT
TRBJ2-2	16	TRBV9	NA	NA	CASSEDLGEVTGELFF	TGTGCCAGCAGCGAGGACCTGGGAGAAGTCACCGGGGAGCTGTTTTTT
TRBJ1-6	16	TRBV6-2/TRBV6-3	NA	NA	CASSKDSSSYNSPLHF	TGTGCCAGCAGCAAGGACAGTAGCTCCTATAATTCACCCCTCCACTTT
TRBJ1-2	16	TRBV7-2	NA	NA	CASSLGVGGLGYGYTF	TGTGCCAGCAGCTTAGGAGTCGGGGGGCTGGGCTATGGCTACACCTTC
TRBJ1-4	19	TRBV9	NA	NA	CASSRGLPGPFSANEKLFF	TGTGCCAGCAGCCGCGGTTTACCCGGCCCTTTCTCGGCTAATGAAAAACTGTTTTTT
TRBJ2-5	15	TRBV10-3	NA	TRBD2	CAISGAGGGQETQYF	TGTGCCATCAGTGGAGCGGGGGGGGGCCAAGAGACCCAGTACTTC
TRBJ2-2	16	TRBV5-4	NA	TRBD2	CASSLWLAGGTGELFF	TGTGCCAGCAGCTTGTGGCTAGCGGGAGGGACCGGGGAGCTGTTTTTT
TRBJ1-2	13	TRBV25-1	NA	TRBD1	CASSRQGLDGYTF	TGTGCCAGCAGCAGACAGGGCTTGGATGGCTACACCTTC
TRBJ2-7	14	TRBV3-1/TRBV3-2	NA	TRBD1	CASSRRDRVYEQYF	TGTGCCAGCAGCCGCCGGGACAGGGTGTACGAGCAGTACTTC